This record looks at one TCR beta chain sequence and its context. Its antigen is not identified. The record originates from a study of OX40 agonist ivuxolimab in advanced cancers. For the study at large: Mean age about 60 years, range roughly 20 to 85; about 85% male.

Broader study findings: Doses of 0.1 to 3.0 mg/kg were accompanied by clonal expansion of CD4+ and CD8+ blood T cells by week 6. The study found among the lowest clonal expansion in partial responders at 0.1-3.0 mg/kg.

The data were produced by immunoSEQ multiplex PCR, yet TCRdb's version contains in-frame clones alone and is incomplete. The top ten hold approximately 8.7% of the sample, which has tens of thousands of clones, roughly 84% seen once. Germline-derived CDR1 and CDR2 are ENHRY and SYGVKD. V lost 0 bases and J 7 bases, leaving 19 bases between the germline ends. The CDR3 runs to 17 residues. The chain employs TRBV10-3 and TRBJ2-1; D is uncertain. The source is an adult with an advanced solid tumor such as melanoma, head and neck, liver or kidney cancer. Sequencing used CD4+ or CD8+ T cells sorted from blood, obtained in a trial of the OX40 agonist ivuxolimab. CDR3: CAISESDLDRLRNEQFF. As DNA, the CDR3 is TGTGCCATCAGTGAGTCTGACCTGGATCGCTTGCGTAATGAGCAGTTCTTC.